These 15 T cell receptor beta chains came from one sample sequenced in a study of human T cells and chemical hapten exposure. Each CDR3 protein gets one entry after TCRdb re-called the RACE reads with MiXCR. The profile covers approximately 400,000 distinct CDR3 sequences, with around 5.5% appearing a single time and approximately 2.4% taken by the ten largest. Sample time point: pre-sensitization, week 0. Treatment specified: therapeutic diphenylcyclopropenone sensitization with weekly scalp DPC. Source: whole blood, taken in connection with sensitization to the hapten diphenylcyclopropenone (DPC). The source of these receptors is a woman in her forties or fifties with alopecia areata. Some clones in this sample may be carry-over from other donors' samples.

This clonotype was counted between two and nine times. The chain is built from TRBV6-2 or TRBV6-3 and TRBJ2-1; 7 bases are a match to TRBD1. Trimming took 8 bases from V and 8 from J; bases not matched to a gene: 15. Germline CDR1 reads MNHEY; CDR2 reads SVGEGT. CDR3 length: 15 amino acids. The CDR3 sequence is CASGPFEGAGDEQFF. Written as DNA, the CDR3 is TGTGCCAGCGGTCCTTTTGAGGGGGCGGGCGATGAGCAGTTCTTC.

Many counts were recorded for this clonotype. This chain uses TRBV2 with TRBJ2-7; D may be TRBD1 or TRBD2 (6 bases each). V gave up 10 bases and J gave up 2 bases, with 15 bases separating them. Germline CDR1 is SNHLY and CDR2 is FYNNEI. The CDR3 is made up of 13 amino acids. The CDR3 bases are TGTGCCACAAGGGGGGTAGCGGCCTACGAGCAGTACTTC. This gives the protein CATRGVAAYEQYF. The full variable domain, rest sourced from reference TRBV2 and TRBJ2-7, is EPEVTQTPSHQVTQMGQEVILRCVPISNHLYFYWYRQILGQKVEFLVSFYNNEISEKSEIFDDQFSVERPDGSNFTLKIRSTKLEDSAMYFCATRGVAAYEQYFGPGTRLTVT.

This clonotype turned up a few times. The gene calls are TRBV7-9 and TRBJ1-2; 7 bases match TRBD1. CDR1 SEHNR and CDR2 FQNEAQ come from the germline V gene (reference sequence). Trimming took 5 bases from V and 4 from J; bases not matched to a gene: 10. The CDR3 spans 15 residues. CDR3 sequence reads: CASSPPGGFGYGYTF. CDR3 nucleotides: TGTGCCAGCAGCCCCCCAGGGGGGTTTGGCTATGGCTACACCTTC.

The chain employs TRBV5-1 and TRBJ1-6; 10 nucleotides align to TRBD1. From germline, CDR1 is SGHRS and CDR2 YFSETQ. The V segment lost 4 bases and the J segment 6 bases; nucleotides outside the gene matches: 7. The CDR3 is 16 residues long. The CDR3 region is CASSQDRGTPNSPLHF. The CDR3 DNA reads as TGCGCCAGCAGCCAGGACAGGGGGACCCCTAATTCACCCCTCCACTTT.

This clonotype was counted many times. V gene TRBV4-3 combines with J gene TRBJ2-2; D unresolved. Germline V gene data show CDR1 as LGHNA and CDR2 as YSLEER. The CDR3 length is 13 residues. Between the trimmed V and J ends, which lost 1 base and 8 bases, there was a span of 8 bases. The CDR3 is CASSQAYSGELFF. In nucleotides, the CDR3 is TGCGCCAGCAGCCAAGCTTACTCTGGGGAGCTGTTTTTT.

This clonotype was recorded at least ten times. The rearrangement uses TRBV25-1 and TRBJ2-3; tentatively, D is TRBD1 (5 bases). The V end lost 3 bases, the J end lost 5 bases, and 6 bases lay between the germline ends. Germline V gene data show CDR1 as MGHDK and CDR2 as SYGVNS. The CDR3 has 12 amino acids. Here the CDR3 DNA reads TGTGCCAGCAGTGAGACAGAAGATACGCAGTATTTT. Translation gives CASSETEDTQYF. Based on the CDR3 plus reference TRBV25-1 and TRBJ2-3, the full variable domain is EADIYQTPRYLVIGTGKKITLECSQTMGHDKMYWYQQDPGMELHLIHYSYGVNSTEKGDLSSESTVSRIRTEHFPLTLESARPSHTSQYLCASSETEDTQYFGPGTRLTVL.

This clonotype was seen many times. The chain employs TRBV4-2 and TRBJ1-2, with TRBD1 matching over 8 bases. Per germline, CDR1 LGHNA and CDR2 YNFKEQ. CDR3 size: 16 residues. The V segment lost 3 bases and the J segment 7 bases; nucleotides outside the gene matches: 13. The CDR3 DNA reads TGTGCCAGCAGCCAGGATGGGACAGGCCCGTTTGGTGGCTACACCTTC. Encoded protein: CASSQDGTGPFGGYTF.

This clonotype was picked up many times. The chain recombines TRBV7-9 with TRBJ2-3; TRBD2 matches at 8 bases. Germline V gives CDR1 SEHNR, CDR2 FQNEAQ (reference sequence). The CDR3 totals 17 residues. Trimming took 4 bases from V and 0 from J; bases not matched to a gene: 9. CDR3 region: CASSSLDGGVSTDTQYF. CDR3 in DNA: TGTGCCAGCAGCTCCCTGGACGGGGGGGTTAGCACAGATACGCAGTATTTT.

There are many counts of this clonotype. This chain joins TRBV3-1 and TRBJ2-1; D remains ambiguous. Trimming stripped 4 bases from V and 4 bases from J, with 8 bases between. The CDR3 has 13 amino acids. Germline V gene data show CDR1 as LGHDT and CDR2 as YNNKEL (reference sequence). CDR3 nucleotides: TGTGCCAGCAGCCGGTTAGGGTACAATGAGCAGTTCTTC. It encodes CASSRLGYNEQFF.

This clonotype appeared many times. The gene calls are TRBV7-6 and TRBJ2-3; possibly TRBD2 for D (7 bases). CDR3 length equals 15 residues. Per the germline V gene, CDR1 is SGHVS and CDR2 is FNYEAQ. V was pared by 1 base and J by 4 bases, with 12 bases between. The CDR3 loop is CASSLVGGAADTQYF. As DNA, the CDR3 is TGTGCCAGCAGCTTAGTTGGGGGGGCCGCAGATACGCAGTATTTT.

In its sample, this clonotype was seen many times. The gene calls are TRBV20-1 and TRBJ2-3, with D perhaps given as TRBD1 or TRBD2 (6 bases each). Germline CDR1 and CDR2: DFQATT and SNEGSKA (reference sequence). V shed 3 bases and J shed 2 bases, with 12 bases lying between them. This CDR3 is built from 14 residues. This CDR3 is CSARRGANTDTQYF. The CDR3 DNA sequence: TGCAGTGCTAGGAGGGGGGCCAACACAGATACGCAGTATTTT.

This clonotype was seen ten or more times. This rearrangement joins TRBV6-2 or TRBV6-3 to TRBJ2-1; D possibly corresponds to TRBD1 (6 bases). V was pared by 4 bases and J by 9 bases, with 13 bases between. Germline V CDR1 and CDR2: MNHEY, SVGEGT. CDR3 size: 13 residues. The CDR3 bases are TGTGCCAGCAGTTTTCCAGGGGCGGCTGAGCAGTTCTTC. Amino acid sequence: CASSFPGAAEQFF.

This chain's CDR3 is CASSVAASGVQETQYF. In nucleotides, the CDR3 is TGTGCCAGCAGCGTAGCCGCTAGCGGGGTCCAAGAGACCCAGTACTTC. The chain links TRBV9 to TRBJ2-5, with 9 bases fitting TRBD2. V lost 0 bases, J lost 1 base, and 4 bases stayed unmatched. Germline V CDR1 and CDR2: SGDLS, YYNGEE. This CDR3 region has 16 residues.

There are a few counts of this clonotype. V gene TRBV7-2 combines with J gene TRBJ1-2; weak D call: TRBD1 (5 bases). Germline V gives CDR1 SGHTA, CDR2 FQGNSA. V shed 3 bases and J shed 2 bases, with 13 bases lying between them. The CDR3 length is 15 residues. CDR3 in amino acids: CASSFSGEKNYGYTF. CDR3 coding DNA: TGTGCCAGCAGCTTTTCGGGGGAAAAAAACTATGGCTACACCTTC.

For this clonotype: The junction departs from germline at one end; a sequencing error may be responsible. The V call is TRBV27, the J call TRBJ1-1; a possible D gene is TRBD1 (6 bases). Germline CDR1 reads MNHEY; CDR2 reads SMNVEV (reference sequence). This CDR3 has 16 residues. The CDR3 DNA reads TGTGCCAGCAGTTTACTGAGCAGGGGAGGAAACATTGAAGCTTTCTTT. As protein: CASSLLSRGGNIEAFF.